Presented here are 24 T cell receptor beta chains from one specimen sequenced in a study of T cells in Graves' hyperthyroidism and ophthalmopathy. What was amplified from RNA transcripts were TCR beta CDR3 regions. Carried out on the TCR CDR3, a first-round RT-PCR used the HTBI primer set. Via MiXCR, TCRdb re-called the multiplex PCR reads, giving one row per CDR3 protein. The sample lists approximately 610,000 distinct CDR3 sequences; about 15% were seen once. The sequenced sample was blood. The receptors stem from a woman aged 40-49 years with Graves' ophthalmopathy.

The table lists this clonotype with many counts. The rearrangement joins TRBV2 to TRBJ2-7; D ambiguous. CDR1 and CDR2 from the germline V gene are SNHLY and FYNNEI. The CDR3 runs 12 residues. Trimming removed 4 bases from V and 2 bases from J, with 6 bases in between. CDR3 residues: CASSVGTYEQYF. CDR3 DNA: TGTGCCAGCAGTGTGGGGACCTACGAGCAGTACTTC.

This clonotype has a count of ten or more. This chain connects TRBV15 to TRBJ2-6; D is unclear. The V end was cut by 1 base, the J end by 4 bases, with 5 bases between. CDR1 is LNHNV, CDR2 YYDKDF, per germline (reference sequence). The CDR3 covers 14 residues. For the CDR3, the DNA is TGTGCCACCAGCAGAGTTCTAGGGGCCAACGTCCTGACTTTC. This gives the protein CATSRVLGANVLTF.

This clonotype was seen more than once but under ten times. This sequence joins TRBV13 and TRBJ2-7; the D is unclear. The V end was cut by 6 bases, the J end by 7 bases, with 13 bases between. The CDR3 contains 12 residues. Germline assignment: CDR1 PRHDT and CDR2 FYEKMQ (reference sequence). The CDR3 here is CASRKGNWEQYF. The CDR3 DNA is TGTGCCAGCAGAAAGGGCAACTGGGAGCAGTACTTC.

The chain links TRBV19 to TRBJ1-2; D might be TRBD1 (6 bases). The germline V and J ends were trimmed by 2 bases and 6 bases, with 16 bases remaining between them. CDR1 and CDR2 from the germline V gene are LNHDA and SQIVND (reference sequence). The CDR3 contains 15 residues. Here the CDR3 DNA reads TGTGCCAGTAGTATACGACCGACAGGATGGGATGGCTACACCTTC. Translating gives CASSIRPTGWDGYTF.

This clonotype was seen many times. The chain carries TRBV11-1 and TRBJ2-2; 9 bases are a match to TRBD1. V dropped 5 bases and J dropped 2; count of bases not matched to a gene: 12. The CDR3 covers 18 residues. Germline V gives CDR1 SGHAT, CDR2 FQDESV (reference sequence). The CDR3: CASSPRTGAQLNTGELFF. CDR3 sequence (DNA): TGTGCCAGCAGCCCACGGACAGGGGCCCAACTAAACACCGGGGAGCTGTTTTTT.

There are many counts of this clonotype. The chain joins TRBV18 to TRBJ1-3; no clear D gene. V lost 4 bases and J lost 3, with 7 bases in between. Looked up from germline, CDR1 is KGHSH and CDR2 is LQKENI. This CDR3 spans 13 amino acids. The CDR3 region is CASSQGFGNTIYF. In DNA form, the CDR3 reads TGTGCCAGCTCACAGGGATTTGGAAACACCATATATTTT.

This clonotype was picked up a small number of times. The V gene is TRBV3-1, the J gene TRBJ1-2, with 7 bases identical to TRBD1. The CDR3 length is 14 residues. Trimming at V came to 1 base and at J to 4 bases, leaving 3 bases not matched to a gene. In germline, CDR1 is LGHDT, CDR2 YNNKEL (reference sequence). The CDR3 sequence: CASSQGQGRYGYTF. The CDR3 DNA follows: TGTGCCAGCAGCCAAGGACAGGGCCGCTATGGCTACACCTTC.

The chain uses TRBV28 and TRBJ1-2; no definite D call. Germline CDR1 MDHEN, CDR2 SYDVKM. This CDR3 contains 13 residues. V gave up 8 bases and J gave up 3 bases, with 13 bases separating them. The DNA for the CDR3 is TGTGCCAGCGGAGGCCTGAGACACTATGGCTACACCTTC. It encodes CASGGLRHYGYTF.

The gene calls are TRBV7-6 and TRBJ2-5; a weak D match, TRBD1 (5 bases). V lost 7 bases, J lost 5 bases, and 17 bases lay in between. Germline assignment: CDR1 SGHVS and CDR2 FNYEAQ. The CDR3 spans 14 residues. CDR3 sequence: CASIDNRLGETQYF. As DNA, the CDR3 is TGTGCCAGCATCGACAACAGGTTGGGGGAGACCCAGTACTTC.

In this sample, this clonotype turned up many times. The gene calls are TRBV3-1 and TRBJ2-7; D is possibly TRBD2 (6 bases). The CDR3 spans 18 residues. Germline V gene data show CDR1 as LGHDT and CDR2 as YNNKEL (reference sequence). Trimming took 1 base from V and 6 from J, leaving 25 bases between them. The CDR3 coding sequence is TGTGCCAGCAGCCAAGCCCAAGGCCGCTTTGTGGGAGGATCCGAGCAGTACTTC. Translating it yields CASSQAQGRFVGGSEQYF.

In its sample, this clonotype was seen many times. The chain couples TRBV20-1 to TRBJ1-1; 10 positions match TRBD1. The CDR3 loop spans 14 amino acids. Germline CDR1 reads DFQATT; CDR2 reads SNEGSKA (reference sequence). The junction had 4 bases not matched to a gene; V was cut back by 0 bases and J by 6 bases. In DNA, the CDR3 is TGCAGTGCTAGAGAGGGACAGGGGAGGTCTGAAGCTTTCTTT. Translated, it gives CSAREGQGRSEAFF.

This clonotype was seen many times. This rearrangement joins TRBV6-2 or TRBV6-3 to TRBJ2-5, with 10 bases lining up with TRBD1. V was pared by 4 bases and J by 9 bases, with 5 bases of the junction left unmatched. CDR1 is MNHEY and CDR2 is SVGEGT in the germline V gene. This CDR3 is built from 13 residues. This chain's CDR3 is CASSFGQGDSQYF. The CDR3 DNA reads TGTGCCAGCAGTTTCGGACAGGGGGATTCCCAGTACTTC.

This clonotype was seen at least ten times. The V gene is TRBV11-2, the J gene TRBJ1-1; TRBD1 might be the D (5 bases). Germline CDR1 and CDR2: SGHAT and FQNNGV. This CDR3 is built from 14 residues. With 8 bases removed from V and 0 bases from J, the gap between germline ends came to 13 bases. Written as DNA, the CDR3 is TGTGCCAGCCGCGGGGCAGCTATGAACACTGAAGCTTTCTTT. Its translation: CASRGAAMNTEAFF.

This clonotype was counted at least ten times. This rearrangement joins TRBV27 to TRBJ2-7; perhaps TRBD1 as D (5 bases). Germline lookup yields CDR1 MNHEY and CDR2 SMNVEV (reference sequence). This CDR3 is 13 amino acids long. V was cut by 3 bases and J by 6 bases, with 12 bases left in between. The CDR3 spells CASSFVEQGEQYF. The CDR3 DNA reads TGTGCCAGCAGTTTTGTGGAGCAGGGCGAGCAGTACTTC.

This chain joins TRBV7-3 and TRBJ2-4; D might be TRBD1 or TRBD2, each matching 5 bases. V was shortened by 2 bases and J by 8 bases, with 19 bases between the two germline ends. The CDR3 extends over 16 amino acids. Germline V gives CDR1 SGHTA, CDR2 FQGTGA. CDR3 bases: TGTGCCAGCAGCTTAGTCCCCGGGACGACGTTGGACATTCAGTACTTC. Its translation: CASSLVPGTTLDIQYF.

In its sample, this clonotype was seen many times. The chain uses TRBV6-1 and TRBJ1-2, with 7 positions matching TRBD1. The CDR3 extends over 16 amino acids. Trimming at V came to 5 bases and at J to 2 bases, leaving 11 bases not matched to a gene. Germline CDR1 and CDR2: MNHNS and SASEGT. The DNA for the CDR3 is TGTGCCAGCAGTATAGACAGGGCACCATCAAACTATGGCTACACCTTC. This translates into CASSIDRAPSNYGYTF.

The chain is built from TRBV30 and TRBJ2-7, with 8 bases fitting TRBD1. Trimming at V came to 6 bases and at J to 0 bases, leaving 10 bases not matched to a gene. This CDR3 spans 15 amino acids. Germline lookup yields CDR1 GTSNPN and CDR2 SVGIG (reference sequence). The CDR3 nucleotides are TGTGCCTGTGAGGCCACGGGACAGGCCTCCTACGAGCAGTACTTC. Protein: CACEATGQASYEQYF.

The chain carries TRBV4-1 and TRBJ1-4; 8 bases map to TRBD1. Germline CDR1 and CDR2: MGHRA and YSYEKL. This CDR3 is 16 amino acids long. V was clipped by 0 bases and J by 11 bases; unmatched bases: 11. CDR3 in amino acids: CASSQDGGQGGGKLFF. Written as DNA, the CDR3 is TGCGCCAGCAGCCAAGATGGTGGACAGGGCGGTGGGAAACTGTTTTTT.

The chain uses TRBV12-3 or TRBV12-4 and TRBJ2-4; 7 bases are a match to TRBD1. With V trimmed by 2 bases and J by 6 bases, 7 bases remained unmatched. This CDR3 comprises 15 residues. CDR3 in DNA: TGTGCCAGCAGTTTACGGGACAGAAGGGGAAACATTCAGTACTTC. It encodes CASSLRDRRGNIQYF.

A few counts support this clonotype. V is TRBV20-1 and J is TRBJ2-7, with D possibly matching TRBD2 (5 bases). The CDR3 is made up of 15 amino acids. CDR1 is DFQATT and CDR2 is SNEGSKA in the germline V gene (reference sequence). V lost 4 bases, J lost 0 bases, and 16 bases lay in between. The CDR3 DNA is TGCAGTGCTACCCAAGCGGTTGGCAGCTCCTACGAGCAGTACTTC. It encodes CSATQAVGSSYEQYF.

This clonotype was seen only once. The chain links TRBV19 to TRBJ2-5, with D perhaps assigned TRBD1 or TRBD2 (5 bases each). The CDR3 has 14 residues. The V gene's germline CDR1 is LNHDA and CDR2 SQIVND (reference sequence). V was pared by 1 base and J by 7 bases, with 13 bases between. The CDR3 DNA reads as TGTGCCAGTAGTATAGGAGCAGGGAGTGGGACCCAGTACTTC. Its protein product is CASSIGAGSGTQYF.

Ten or more counts support this clonotype. The chain employs TRBV7-9 and TRBJ2-7, with D unresolved. The length of the CDR3 is 15 residues. Germline CDR1 is SEHNR and CDR2 is FQNEAQ (reference sequence). Trimming took off 8 bases at V and 5 bases at J, with 22 bases between the two ends. CDR3 sequence reads: CASLAIGQVYHEQYF. As DNA, the CDR3 is TGTGCCAGCCTCGCCATAGGGCAGGTATACCACGAGCAGTACTTC.

This clonotype was detected many times. This chain links TRBV28 with TRBJ2-7; no definite D call. Germline V gene sequence: CDR1 MDHEN, CDR2 SYDVKM. The germline V and J ends were trimmed by 2 bases and 1 base, with 6 bases remaining between them. The CDR3 runs 13 residues. CDR3 in amino acids: CASSLANSYEQYF. The CDR3 DNA reads TGTGCCAGCAGTTTAGCAAATTCCTACGAGCAGTACTTC.

This clonotype occurred many times. The gene calls are TRBV11-2 and TRBJ2-7; D might be TRBD2 (6 bases). In germline, CDR1 is SGHAT, CDR2 FQNNGV. The CDR3 runs 15 residues. V dropped 1 base and J dropped 0 bases, with 10 bases sitting between them. The CDR3 nucleotides read TGTGCCAGCAGCTTAGTAAGCGGGCTCTCCTACGAGCAGTACTTC. It codes for CASSLVSGLSYEQYF.